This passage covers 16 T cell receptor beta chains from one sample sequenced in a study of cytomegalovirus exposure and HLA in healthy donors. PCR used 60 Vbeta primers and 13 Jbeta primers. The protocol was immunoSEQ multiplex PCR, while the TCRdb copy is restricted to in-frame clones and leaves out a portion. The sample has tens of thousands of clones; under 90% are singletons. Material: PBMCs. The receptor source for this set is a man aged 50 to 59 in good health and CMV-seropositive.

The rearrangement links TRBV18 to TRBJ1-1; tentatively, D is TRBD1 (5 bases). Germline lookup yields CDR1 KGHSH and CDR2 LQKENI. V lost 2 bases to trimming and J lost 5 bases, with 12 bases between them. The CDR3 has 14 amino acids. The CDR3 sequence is CASSPLGAGTEAFF. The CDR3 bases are TGTGCCAGCTCACCATTAGGGGCTGGGACTGAAGCTTTCTTT. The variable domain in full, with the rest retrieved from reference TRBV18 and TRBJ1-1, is NAGVMQNPRHLVRRRGQEARLRCSPMKGHSHVYWYRQLPEEGLKFMVYLQKENIIDESGMPKERFSAEFPKEGPSILRIQQVVRGDSAAYFCASSPLGAGTEAFFGQGTRLTVV.

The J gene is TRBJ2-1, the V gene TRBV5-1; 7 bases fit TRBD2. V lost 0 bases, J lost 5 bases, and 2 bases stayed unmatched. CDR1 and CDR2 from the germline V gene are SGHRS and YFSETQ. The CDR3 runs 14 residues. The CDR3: CASSLVLADNEQFF. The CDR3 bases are TGCGCCAGCAGCTTGGTTCTAGCGGACAATGAGCAGTTCTTC.

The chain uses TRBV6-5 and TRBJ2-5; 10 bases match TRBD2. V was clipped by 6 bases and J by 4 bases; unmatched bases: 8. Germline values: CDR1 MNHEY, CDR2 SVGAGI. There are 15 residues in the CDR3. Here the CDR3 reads CASRKVLAGAETQYF. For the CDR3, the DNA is TGTGCCAGCAGGAAAGTTCTAGCGGGAGCAGAGACCCAGTACTTC.

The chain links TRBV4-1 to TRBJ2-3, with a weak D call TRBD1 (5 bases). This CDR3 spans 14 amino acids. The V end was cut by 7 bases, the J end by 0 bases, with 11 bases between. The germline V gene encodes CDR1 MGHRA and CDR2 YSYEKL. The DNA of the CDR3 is TGCGCCAGCACCCCAGGGTATAGCACAGATACGCAGTATTTT. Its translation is CASTPGYSTDTQYF.

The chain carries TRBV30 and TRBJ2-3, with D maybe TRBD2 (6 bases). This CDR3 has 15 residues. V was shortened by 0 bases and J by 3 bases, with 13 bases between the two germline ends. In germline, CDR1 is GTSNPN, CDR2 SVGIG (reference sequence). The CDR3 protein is CAWSVPGTRTDTQYF. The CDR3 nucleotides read TGTGCCTGGAGTGTACCGGGGACTCGGACAGATACGCAGTATTTT. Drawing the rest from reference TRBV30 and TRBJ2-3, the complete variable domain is SQTIHQWPATLVQPVGSPLSLECTVEGTSNPNLYWYRQAAGRGLQLLFYSVGIGQISSEVPQNLSASRPQDRQFILSSKKLLLSDSGFYLCAWSVPGTRTDTQYFGPGTRLTVL.

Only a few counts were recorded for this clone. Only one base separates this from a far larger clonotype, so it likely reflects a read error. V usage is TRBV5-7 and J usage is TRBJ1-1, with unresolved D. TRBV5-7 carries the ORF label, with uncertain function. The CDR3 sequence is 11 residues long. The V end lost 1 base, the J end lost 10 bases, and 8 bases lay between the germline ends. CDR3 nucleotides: TGTGCCAGCAGCTTGAACGGAGGAGCTTTCTTT. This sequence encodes CASSLNGGAFF.

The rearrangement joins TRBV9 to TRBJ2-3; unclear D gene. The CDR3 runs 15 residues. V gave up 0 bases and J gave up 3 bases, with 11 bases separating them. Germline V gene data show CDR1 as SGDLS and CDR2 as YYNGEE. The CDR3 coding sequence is TGTGCCAGCAGCGTAGGTTCGGGTGAAACAGATACGCAGTATTTT. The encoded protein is CASSVGSGETDTQYF.

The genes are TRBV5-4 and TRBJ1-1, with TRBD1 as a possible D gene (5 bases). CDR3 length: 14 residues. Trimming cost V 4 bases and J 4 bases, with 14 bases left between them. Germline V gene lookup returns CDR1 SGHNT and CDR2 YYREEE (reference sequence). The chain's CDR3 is CASSQDGGPTEAFF. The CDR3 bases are TGTGCCAGCAGCCAAGACGGGGGACCCACTGAAGCTTTCTTT.

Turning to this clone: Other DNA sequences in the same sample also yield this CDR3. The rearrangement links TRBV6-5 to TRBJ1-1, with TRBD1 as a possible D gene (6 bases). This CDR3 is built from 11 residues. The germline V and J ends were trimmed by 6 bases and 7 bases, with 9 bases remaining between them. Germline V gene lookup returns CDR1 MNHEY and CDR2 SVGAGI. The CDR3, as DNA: TGTGCCAGCAGGAGACAGGATGAAGCTTTCTTT. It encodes CASRRQDEAFF.

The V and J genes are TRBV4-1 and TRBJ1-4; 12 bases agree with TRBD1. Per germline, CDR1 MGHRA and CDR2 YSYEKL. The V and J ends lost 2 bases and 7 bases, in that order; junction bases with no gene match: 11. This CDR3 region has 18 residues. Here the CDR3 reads CASSQQPGQGASGEKLFF. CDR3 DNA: TGCGCCAGCAGCCAACAACCGGGACAGGGGGCTTCAGGTGAAAAACTGTTTTTT.

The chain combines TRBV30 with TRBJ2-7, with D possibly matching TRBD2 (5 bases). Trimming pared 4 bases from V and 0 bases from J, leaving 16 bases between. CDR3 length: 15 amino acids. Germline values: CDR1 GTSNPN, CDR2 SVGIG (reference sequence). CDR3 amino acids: CAWTQRTSYSYEQYF. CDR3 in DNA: TGTGCCTGGACACAGCGGACTTCATACTCCTACGAGCAGTACTTC.

The CDR3 DNA follows: TGCGCCAGCAGCTTGGGACTTCCGAACACTGAAGCTTTCTTT. Translated, it gives CASSLGLPNTEAFF. V gene TRBV5-1 combines with J gene TRBJ1-1; D remains unclear. The CDR3 length is 14 residues. V lost 0 bases and J lost 1, with 7 bases in between. CDR1 and CDR2 (germline): SGHRS, YFSETQ.

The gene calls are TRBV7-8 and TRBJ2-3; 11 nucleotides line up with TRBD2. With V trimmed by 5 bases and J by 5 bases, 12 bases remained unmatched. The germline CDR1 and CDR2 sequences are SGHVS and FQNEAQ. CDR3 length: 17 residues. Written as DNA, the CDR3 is TGTGCCAGCAGCCCCCAACTAGCGGGGGACGGGGGAGATACGCAGTATTTT. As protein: CASSPQLAGDGGDTQYF.

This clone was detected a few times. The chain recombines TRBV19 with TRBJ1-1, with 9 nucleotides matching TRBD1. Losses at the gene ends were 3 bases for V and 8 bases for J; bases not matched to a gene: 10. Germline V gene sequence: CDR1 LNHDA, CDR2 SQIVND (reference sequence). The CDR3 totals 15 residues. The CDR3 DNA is TGTGCCAGTAGTATTGGGGGACAGGGAGAGGCGGAAGCTTTCTTT. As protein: CASSIGGQGEAEAFF.

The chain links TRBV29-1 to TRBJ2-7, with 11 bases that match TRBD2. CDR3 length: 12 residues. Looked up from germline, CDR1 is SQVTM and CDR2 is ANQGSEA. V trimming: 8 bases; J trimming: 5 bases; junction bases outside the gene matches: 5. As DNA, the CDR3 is TGCAGCTTTACGGGACTAGCGGACGAGCAGTACTTC. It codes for CSFTGLADEQYF.

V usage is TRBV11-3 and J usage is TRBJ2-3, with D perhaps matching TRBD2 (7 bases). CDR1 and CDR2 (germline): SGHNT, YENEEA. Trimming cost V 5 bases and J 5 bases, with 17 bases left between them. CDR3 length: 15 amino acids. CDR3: CASSDPRGAGDTQYF. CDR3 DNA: TGTGCCAGCAGCGACCCCCGGGGGGCGGGAGATACGCAGTATTTT.